This T cell receptor beta chain was found in a study of T cells in Graves' hyperthyroidism and ophthalmopathy. In making diagnoses, clinical symptoms, serum thyroxine and TRAb, thyroid ultrasound and orbital computed tomography were all used. From RNA transcripts, TCR beta CDR3 regions were amplified. First-round RT-PCR with HTBI primers amplified the TCR CDR3 region. TCRdb re-derived calls from the multiplex PCR reads in MiXCR, one entry per CDR3 protein. The repertoire has around 540,000 distinct CDR3 sequences, 15% to 20% of them found once; the top ten carry about 31%. The study's findings and limits: Blood also showed most of the thyroid clonotypes that were expanded above 0.001.

The V gene end was trimmed by 1 base and the J gene end by 2 bases; junction bases not matched to a gene: 3. Looked up from germline, CDR1 is MNHNS and CDR2 is SASEGT. CDR3 size: 16 residues. This clonotype was recorded a few times. Its antigen is currently unknown. The chain recombines TRBV6-1 with TRBJ2-1; 9 nucleotides line up with TRBD2. Sequencing was done on a sample of blood. The sequence was collected from a woman aged 25 to 39 with Graves' ophthalmopathy. The CDR3, as DNA: TGTGCCAGCAGTGAAGAACCTAGCGGGGCCTACAATGAGCAGTTCTTC. Its translation is CASSEEPSGAYNEQFF.